This TCR beta chain was identified during a study of cytomegalovirus exposure and HLA in healthy donors. Germline V gene data show CDR1 as MGHRA and CDR2 as YSYEKL. The CDR3 runs 16 residues. After removal of 3 bases from V and 7 bases from J, the junction contained 13 bases not matched to a gene. Study results and limitations: Among TCR beta chains, those listed as cytomegalovirus-associated numbered over 150. A later analysis found that most CMV-associated TCR beta chains appeared HLA-restricted. In a later analysis, 16,951 TCR beta sequences were associated with HLA alleles at 0.05 false discovery rate.

Comment on this clone: Its matching antigen is unknown.

The PCR used 60 Vbeta and 13 Jbeta primers. TCRdb keeps only in-frame clones here, not all; method: immunoSEQ multiplex PCR. The sample consists of 75,000 to 90,000 clones, over 60% of them appearing once. Everyone who donated was a healthy bone marrow donor. This sequence was found in a man aged 55-75 years in good health and CMV-seronegative. The sequenced material came from PBMCs. This rearrangement joins TRBV4-1 to TRBJ2-5, with 8 bases aligning to TRBD2. Here the CDR3 reads CASSHRASGPIGTQYF. CDR3 DNA: TGCGCCAGCAGCCATCGGGCTAGCGGGCCCATCGGGACCCAGTACTTC.